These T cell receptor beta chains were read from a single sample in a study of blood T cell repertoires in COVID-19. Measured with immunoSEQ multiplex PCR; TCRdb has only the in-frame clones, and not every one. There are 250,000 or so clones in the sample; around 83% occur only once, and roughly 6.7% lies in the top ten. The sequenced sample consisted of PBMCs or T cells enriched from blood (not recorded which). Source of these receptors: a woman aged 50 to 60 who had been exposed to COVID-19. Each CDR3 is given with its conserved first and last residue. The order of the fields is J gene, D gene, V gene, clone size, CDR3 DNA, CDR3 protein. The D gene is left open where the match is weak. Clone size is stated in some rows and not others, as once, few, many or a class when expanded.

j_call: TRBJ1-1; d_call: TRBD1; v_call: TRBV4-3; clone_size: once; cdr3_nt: TGCGCCAGCAGCCCCAGGCGACAGGGGGGGACTGAAGCTTTCTTT; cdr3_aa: CASSPRRQGGTEAFF
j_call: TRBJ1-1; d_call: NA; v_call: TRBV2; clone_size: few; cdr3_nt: TGTGCCAGCAGTCAGGACAGCAACACTGAAGCTTTCTTT; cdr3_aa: CASSQDSNTEAFF
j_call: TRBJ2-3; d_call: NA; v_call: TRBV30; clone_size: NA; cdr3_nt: TGTGCCTGGAGTGTACGACTAGGAGGCGGCGATACGCAGTATTTT; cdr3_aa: CAWSVRLGGGDTQYF
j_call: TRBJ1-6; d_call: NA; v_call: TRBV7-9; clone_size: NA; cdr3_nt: TGTGCCAGCAGCTTCACAGGGTCGGGAAATTCACCCCTCCACTTT; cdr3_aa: CASSFTGSGNSPLHF
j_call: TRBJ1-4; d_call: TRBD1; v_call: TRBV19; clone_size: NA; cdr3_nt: TGTGCCAGTAGTATAGATTCCGGGACAGGCGTTGAAAAACTGTTTTTT; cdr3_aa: CASSIDSGTGVEKLFF
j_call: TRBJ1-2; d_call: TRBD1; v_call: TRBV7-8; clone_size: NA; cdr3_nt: TGTGCCAGCAGCTTAGGGGACAGGGTGTTAGGCTACACCTTC; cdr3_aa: CASSLGDRVLGYTF
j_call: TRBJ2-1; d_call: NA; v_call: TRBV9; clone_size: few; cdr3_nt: TGTGCCAGCAGCGCAGCCCTAGGGGGTGAGCAGTTCTTC; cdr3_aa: CASSAALGGEQFF
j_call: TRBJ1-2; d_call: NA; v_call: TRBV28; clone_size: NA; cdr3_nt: TGTGCCAGCCAGCAGGGGCAACGTAACTATGGCTACACCTTC; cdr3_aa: CASQQGQRNYGYTF
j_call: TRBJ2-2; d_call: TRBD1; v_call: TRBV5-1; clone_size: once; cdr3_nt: TGCGCCAGCAGCGCAGGGACAGGTAGAAACACCGGGGAGCTGTTTTTT; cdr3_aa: CASSAGTGRNTGELFF
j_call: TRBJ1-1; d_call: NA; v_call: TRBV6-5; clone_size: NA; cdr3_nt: TGTGCCAGCAGCCCCGGCGGGCAGGGAGGCACTGAAGCTTTCTTT; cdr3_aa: CASSPGGQGGTEAFF
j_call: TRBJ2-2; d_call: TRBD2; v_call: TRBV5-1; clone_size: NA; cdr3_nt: TGCGCCAGCAGCTCGGACCGACTAGCGGGGACCGGGGAGCTGTTTTTT; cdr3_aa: CASSSDRLAGTGELFF